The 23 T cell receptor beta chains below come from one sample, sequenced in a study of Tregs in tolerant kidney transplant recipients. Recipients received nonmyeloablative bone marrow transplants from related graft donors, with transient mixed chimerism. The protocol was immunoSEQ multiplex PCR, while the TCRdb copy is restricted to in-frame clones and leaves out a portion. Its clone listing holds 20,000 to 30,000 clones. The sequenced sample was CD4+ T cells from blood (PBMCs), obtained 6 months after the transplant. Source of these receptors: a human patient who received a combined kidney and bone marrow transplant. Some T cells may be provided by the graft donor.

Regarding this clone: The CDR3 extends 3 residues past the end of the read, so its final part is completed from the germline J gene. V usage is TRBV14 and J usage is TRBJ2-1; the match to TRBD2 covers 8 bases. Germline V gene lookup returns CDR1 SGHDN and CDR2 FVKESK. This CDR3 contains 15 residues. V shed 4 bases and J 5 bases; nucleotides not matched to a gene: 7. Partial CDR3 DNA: TGTGCCAGCAGCCTCCCCCAGCGGGAGAACAATGAG. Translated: CASSLPQRENNE. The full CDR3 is CASSLPQRENNEQFF.

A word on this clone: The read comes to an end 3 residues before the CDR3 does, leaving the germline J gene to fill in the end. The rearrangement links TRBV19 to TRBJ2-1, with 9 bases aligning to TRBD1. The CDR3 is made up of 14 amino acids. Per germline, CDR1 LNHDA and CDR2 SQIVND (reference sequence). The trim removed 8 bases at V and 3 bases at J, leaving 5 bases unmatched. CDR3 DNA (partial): TGTGCCAGTCGGGACAGGGTCATCTACAATGAG. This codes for CASRDRVIYNE. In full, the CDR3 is CASRDRVIYNEQFF.

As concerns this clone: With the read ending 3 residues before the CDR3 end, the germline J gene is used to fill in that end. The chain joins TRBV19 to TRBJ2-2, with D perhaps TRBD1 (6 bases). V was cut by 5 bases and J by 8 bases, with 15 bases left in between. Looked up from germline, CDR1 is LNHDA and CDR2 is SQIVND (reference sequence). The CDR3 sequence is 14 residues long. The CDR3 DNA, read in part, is TGTGCCAGTAGTTCCGGACAGAAAGGAGGGGAG. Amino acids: CASSSGQKGGE. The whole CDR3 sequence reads CASSSGQKGGELFF.

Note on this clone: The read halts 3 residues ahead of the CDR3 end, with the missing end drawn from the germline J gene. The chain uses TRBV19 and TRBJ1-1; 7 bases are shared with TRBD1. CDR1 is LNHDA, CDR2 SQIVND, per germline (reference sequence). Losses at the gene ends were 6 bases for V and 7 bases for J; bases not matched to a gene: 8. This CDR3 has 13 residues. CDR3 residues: CASRPTGLLEAFF. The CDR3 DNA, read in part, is TGTGCCAGTAGACCGACAGGGCTGCTTGAA. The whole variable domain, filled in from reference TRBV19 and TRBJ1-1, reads DGGITQSPKYLFRKEGQNVTLSCEQNLNHDAMYWYRQDPGQGLRLIYYSQIVNDFQKGDIAEGYSVSREKKESFPLTVTSAQKNPTAFYLCASRPTGLLEAFFGQGTRLTVV.

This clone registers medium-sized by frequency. The CDR3 sequence is CASSPAGPGANVLTF. The CDR3 DNA, read in part, is TGTGCCAGCAGCCCCGCAGGGCCTGGGGCCAACGTC. The rearrangement joins TRBV7-7 to TRBJ2-6; maybe TRBD1 (5 bases). The read stops 3 residues short of the end of the CDR3; the missing end is completed from the germline J gene. CDR1 and CDR2 from the germline V gene are SSHAT and FNYEAQ (reference sequence). This CDR3 spans 15 amino acids. V lost 5 bases to trimming and J lost 2 bases, with 10 bases between them.

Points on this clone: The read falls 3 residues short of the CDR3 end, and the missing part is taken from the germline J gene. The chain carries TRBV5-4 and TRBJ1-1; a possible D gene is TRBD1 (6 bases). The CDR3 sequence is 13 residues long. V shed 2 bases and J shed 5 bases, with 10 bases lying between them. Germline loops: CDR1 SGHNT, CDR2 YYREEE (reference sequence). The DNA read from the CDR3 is TGTGCCAGCAGCTTTGTCAGGGGTACTGAA. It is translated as CASSFVRGTE. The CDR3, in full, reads CASSFVRGTEAFF.

The covered CDR3 bases are TGTGCCAGCACATCTTCTAGCGGGAGAAGCACAGATACG. This encodes CASTSSSGRSTDT. The entire CDR3 protein reads CASTSSSGRSTDTQYF. The chain links TRBV2 to TRBJ2-3; 10 positions agree with TRBD2. The CDR3 end is not reached by the read, which stops 3 residues before it; the germline J gene fills it in. Per germline, CDR1 SNHLY and CDR2 FYNNEI. The CDR3 totals 16 residues. Germline trimming cut 7 bases from V and 0 bases from J; bases unmatched to any gene: 7. The whole variable domain, filled in from reference TRBV2 and TRBJ2-3, reads EPEVTQTPSHQVTQMGQEVILRCVPISNHLYFYWYRQILGQKVEFLVSFYNNEISEKSEIFDDQFSVERPDGSNFTLKIRSTKLEDSAMYFCASTSSSGRSTDTQYFGPGTRLTVL.

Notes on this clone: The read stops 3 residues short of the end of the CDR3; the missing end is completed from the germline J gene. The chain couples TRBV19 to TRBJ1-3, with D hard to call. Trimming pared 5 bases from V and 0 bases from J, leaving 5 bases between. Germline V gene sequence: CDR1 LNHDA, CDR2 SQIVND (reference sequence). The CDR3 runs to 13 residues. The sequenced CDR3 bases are TGTGCCAGTAGTCCGGGCTCTGGAAACACC. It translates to CASSPGSGNT. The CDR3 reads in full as CASSPGSGNTIYF.

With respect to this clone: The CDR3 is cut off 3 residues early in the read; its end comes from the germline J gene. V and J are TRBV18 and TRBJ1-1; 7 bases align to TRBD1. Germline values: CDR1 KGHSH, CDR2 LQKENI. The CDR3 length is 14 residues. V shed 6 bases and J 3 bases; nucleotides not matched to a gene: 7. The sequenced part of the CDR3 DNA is TGTGCCAGCTCGCTAGCCGGGACAGACACTGAA. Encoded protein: CASSLAGTDTE. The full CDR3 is CASSLAGTDTEAFF.

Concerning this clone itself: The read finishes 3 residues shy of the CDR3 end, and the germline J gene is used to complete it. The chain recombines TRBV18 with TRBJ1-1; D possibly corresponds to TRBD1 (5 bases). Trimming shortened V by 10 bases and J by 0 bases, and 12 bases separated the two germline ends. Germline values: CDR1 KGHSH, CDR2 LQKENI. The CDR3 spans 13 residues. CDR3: CATFQGMNTEAFF. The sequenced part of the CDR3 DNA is TGTGCCACCTTCCAGGGAATGAACACTGAA.

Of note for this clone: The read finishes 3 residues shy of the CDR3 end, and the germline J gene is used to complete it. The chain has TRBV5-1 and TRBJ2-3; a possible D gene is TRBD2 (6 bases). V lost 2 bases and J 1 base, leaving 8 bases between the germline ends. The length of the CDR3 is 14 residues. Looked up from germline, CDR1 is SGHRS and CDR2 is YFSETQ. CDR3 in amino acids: CASSFTGGTDTQYF. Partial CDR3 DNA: TGCGCCAGCAGCTTCACGGGGGGCACAGATACG.

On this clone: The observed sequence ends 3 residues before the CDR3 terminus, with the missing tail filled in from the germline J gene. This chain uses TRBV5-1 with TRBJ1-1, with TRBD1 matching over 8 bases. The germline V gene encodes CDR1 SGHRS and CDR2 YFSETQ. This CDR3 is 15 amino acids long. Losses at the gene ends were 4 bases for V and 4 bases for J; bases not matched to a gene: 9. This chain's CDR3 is CASSTHGQGGTEAFF. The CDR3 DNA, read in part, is TGCGCCAGCAGCACACACGGACAGGGCGGCACTGAA.

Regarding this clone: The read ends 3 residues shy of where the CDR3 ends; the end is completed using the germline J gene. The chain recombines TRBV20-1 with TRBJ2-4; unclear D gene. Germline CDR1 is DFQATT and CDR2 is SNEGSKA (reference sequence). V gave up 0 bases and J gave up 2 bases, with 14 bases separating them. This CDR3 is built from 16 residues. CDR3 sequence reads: CSARDVGYGTKNIQYF. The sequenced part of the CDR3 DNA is TGCAGTGCTAGAGATGTGGGCTATGGTACCAAAAACATT.

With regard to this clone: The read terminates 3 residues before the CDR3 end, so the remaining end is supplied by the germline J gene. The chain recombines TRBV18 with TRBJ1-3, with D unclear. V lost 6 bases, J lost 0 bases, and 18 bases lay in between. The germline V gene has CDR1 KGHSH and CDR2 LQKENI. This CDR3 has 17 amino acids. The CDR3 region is CASSQNGVAGSGNTIYF. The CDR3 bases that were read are TGTGCCAGCTCCCAAAACGGGGTGGCCGGCTCTGGAAACACC.

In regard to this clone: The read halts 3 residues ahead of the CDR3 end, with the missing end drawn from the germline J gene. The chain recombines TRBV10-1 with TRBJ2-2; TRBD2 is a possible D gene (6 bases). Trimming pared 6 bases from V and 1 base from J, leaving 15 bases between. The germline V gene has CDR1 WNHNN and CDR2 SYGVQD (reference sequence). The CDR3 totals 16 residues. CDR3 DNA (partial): TGCGCCAGCAGCACAAATCGGCGGGGGAACACCGGGGAG. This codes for CASSTNRRGNTGE. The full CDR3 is CASSTNRRGNTGELFF.

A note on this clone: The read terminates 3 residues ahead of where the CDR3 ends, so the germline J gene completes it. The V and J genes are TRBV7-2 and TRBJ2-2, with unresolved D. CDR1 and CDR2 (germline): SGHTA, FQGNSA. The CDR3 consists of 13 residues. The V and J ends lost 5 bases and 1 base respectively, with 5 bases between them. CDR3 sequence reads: CASSDRNTGELFF. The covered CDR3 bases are TGTGCCAGCAGCGATAGGAACACCGGGGAG.

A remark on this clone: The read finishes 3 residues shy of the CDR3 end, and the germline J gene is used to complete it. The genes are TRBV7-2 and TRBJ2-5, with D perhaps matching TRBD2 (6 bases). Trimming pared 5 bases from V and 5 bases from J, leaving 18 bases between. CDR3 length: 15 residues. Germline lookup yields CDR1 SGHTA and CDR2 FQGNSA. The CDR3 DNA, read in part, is TGTGCCAGCAGCCCGCAGACTAGTGTAGGCGAGACC. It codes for CASSPQTSVGET. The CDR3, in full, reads CASSPQTSVGETQYF.

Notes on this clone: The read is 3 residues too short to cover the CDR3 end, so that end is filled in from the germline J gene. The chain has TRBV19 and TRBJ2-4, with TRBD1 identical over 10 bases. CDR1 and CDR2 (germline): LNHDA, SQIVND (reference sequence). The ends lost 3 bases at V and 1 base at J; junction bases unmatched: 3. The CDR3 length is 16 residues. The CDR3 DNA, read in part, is TGTGCCAGTAGTATGGGACAGGGGAAGGCCAAAAACATT. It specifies CASSMGQGKAKNI. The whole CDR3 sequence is CASSMGQGKAKNIQYF.

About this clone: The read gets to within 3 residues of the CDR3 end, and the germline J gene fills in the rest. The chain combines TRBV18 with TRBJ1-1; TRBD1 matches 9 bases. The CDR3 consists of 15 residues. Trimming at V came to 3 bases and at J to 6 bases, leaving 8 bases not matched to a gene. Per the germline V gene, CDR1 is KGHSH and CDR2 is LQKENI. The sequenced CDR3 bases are TGTGCCAGCTCACCCCTAACAGGGGGCGCGGCTGAA. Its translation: CASSPLTGGAAE. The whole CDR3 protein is CASSPLTGGAAEAFF.

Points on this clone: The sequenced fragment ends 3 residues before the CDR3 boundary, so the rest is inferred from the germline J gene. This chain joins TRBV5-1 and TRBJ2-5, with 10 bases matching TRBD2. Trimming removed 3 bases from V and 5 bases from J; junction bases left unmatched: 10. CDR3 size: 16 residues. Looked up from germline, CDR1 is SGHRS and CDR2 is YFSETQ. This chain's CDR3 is CASSWAPSGSGETQYF. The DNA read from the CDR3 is TGCGCCAGCAGCTGGGCCCCTAGCGGGAGTGGCGAGACC.

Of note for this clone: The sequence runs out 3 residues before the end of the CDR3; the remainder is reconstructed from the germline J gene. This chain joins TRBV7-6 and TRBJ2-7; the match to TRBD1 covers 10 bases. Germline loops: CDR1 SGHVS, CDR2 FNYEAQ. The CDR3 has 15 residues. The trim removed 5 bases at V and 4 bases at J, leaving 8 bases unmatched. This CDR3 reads CASSPGQGDRYEQYF. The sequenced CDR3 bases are TGTGCCAGCAGCCCTGGACAGGGGGATCGATACGAG.

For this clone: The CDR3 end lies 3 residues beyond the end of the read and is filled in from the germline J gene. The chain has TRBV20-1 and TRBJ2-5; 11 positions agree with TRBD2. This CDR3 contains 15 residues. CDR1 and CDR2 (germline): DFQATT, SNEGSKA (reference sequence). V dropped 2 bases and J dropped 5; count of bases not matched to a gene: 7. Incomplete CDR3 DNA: TGCAGTGCTAGATTAGCGGGGGGGCCGGGGGAGACC. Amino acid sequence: CSARLAGGPGET. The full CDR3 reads CSARLAGGPGETQYF.

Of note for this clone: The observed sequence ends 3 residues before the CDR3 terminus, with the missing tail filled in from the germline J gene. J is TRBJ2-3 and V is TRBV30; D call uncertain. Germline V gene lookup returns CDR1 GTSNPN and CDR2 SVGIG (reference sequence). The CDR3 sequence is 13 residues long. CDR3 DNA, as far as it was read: TGTGCCTGGAGTGTACAGCCCGGCCCCACG. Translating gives CAWSVQPGPT. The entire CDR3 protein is CAWSVQPGPTQYF. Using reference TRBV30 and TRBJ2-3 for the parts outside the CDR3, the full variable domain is SQTIHQWPATLVQPVGSPLSLECTVEGTSNPNLYWYRQAAGRGLQLLFYSVGIGQISSEVPQNLSASRPQDRQFILSSKKLLLSDSGFYLCAWSVQPGPTQYFGPGTRLTVL.